This section outlines one T cell receptor (beta chain) sequence together with its context. Original methodology: The authors estimated nucleated cell counts from reference gene primer amplification. Some clones are missing from TCRdb's copy, which holds only in-frame ones; the method was immunoSEQ multiplex PCR. Clone size and the V and J calls come from that table; the DNA yielded D and trimming. The table lists hundreds of thousands of clones, about 90% of them singletons. CDR1 is MNHEY, CDR2 SVGEGT, per germline. V was pared by 5 bases and J by 7 bases, with 9 bases of the junction left unmatched. The CDR3 spans 15 residues. This entry belongs to a study of blood T cell repertoires in COVID-19. Looking at the study overall: Sites across the United States, Italy and Spain contributed samples from acute and convalescent COVID-19.

The clonotype comes from a woman aged 30 to 39 with COVID-19, enrolled during active disease. The chain joins TRBV6-2 or TRBV6-3 to TRBJ1-4; the match to TRBD1 covers 8 bases. Sequencing was carried out using peripheral blood. The CDR3, as DNA: TGTGCCAGCAGTCACATCCCGACAGGGGTTGAAAAACTGTTTTTT. Residues: CASSHIPTGVEKLFF.